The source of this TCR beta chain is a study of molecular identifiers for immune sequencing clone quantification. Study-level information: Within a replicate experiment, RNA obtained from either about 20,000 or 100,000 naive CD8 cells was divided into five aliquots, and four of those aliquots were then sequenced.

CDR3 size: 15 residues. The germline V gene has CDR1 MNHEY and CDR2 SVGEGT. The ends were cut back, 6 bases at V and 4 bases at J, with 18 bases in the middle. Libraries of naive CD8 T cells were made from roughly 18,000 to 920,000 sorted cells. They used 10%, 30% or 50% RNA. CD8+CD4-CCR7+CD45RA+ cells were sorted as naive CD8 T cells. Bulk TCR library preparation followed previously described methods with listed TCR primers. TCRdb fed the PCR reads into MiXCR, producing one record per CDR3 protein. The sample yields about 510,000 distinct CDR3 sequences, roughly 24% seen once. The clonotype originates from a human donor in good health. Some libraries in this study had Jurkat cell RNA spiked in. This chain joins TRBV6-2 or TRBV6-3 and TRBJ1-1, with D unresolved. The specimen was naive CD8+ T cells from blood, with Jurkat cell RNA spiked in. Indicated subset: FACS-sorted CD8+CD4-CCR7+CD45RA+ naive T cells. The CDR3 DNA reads TGTGCCAGCAGCCTTCAGATCTTTAGCTCCACTGAAGCTTTCTTT. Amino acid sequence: CASSLQIFSSTEAFF.